This section outlines one T cell receptor (beta chain) sequence together with its context. Amplified TCR beta CDR3 regions came from RNA transcripts. A set of HTBI primers served as the primers for a first-round RT-PCR of the TCR CDR3. TCRdb redid the calling of the multiplex PCR reads with MiXCR, one entry per CDR3 protein. The sample carries 600,000 or so distinct CDR3 sequences, around 15% recorded once. The entry originates in a study of T cells in Graves' hyperthyroidism and ophthalmopathy. CDR3 size: 13 residues. V trimming: 4 bases; J trimming: 3 bases; junction bases outside the gene matches: 6. The germline gives CDR1 SQVTM, CDR2 ANQGSEA.

This sequence joins TRBV29-1 and TRBJ2-7, with 7 bases that match TRBD2. The TCR comes from a woman aged 25 to 39 with Graves' hyperthyroidism. The source material was blood. The CDR3 sequence is CSVGGGDRYEQYF. The CDR3 nucleotides read TGCAGCGTTGGGGGGGGTGACCGCTACGAGCAGTACTTC.